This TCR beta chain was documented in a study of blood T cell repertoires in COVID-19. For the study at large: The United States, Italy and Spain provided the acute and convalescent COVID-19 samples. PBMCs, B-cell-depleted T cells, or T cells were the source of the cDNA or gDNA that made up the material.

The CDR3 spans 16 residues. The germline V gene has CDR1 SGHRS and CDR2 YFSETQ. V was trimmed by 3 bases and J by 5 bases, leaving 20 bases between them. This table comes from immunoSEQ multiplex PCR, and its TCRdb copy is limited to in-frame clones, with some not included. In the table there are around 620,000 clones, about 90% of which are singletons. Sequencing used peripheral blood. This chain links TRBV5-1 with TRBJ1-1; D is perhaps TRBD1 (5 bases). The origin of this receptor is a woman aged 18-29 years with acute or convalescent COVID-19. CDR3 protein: CASSSYGRGVRTEAFF. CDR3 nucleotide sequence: TGCGCCAGCAGCTCTTACGGACGGGGGGTGAGGACTGAAGCTTTCTTT. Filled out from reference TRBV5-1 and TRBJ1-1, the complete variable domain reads KAGVTQTPRYLIKTRGQQVTLSCSPISGHRSVSWYQQTPGQGLQFLFEYFSETQRNKGNFPGRFSGRQFSNSRSEMNVSTLELGDSALYLCASSSYGRGVRTEAFFGQGTRLTVV.